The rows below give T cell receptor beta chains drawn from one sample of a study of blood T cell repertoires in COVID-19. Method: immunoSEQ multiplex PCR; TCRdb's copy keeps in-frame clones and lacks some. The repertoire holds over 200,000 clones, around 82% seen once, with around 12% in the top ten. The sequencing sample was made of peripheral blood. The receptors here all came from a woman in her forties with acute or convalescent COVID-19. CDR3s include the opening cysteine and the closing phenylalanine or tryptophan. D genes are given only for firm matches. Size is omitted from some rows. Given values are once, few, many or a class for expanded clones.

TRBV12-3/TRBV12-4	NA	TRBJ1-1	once	CASSLAGLEAFF	TGTGCCAGCAGTTTAGCAGGACTTGAAGCTTTCTTT
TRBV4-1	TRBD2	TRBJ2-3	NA	CASSQEGSPSGGAPDTQYF	TGCGCCAGCAGCCAAGAAGGGTCCCCTAGCGGGGGGGCCCCAGATACGCAGTATTTT
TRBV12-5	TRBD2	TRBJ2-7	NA	CASGLGLAGDYEQYF	TGTGCTAGTGGTTTGGGGTTAGCGGGAGACTACGAGCAGTACTTC
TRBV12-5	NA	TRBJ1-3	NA	CASGLVPGTIYF	TGTGCTAGTGGTTTGGTACCGGGCACCATATATTTT
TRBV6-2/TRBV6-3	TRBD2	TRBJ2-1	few	CASSYSLLAGGPTGEQFF	TGTGCCAGCAGTTACTCGTTACTAGCGGGAGGCCCGACGGGTGAGCAGTTCTTC
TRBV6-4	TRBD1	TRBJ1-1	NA	CASSETGTTEAFF	TGTGCCAGCAGCGAGACAGGGACCACTGAAGCTTTCTTT
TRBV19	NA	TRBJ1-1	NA	CASGQALNTEAFF	TGTGCCAGTGGTCAGGCCCTGAACACTGAAGCTTTCTTT
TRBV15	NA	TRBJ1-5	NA	CATSVARGGNQPQHF	TGTGCCACCAGCGTGGCCAGGGGAGGCAATCAGCCCCAGCATTTT
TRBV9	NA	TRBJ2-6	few	CASSVAAGKGYNVLTF	TGTGCCAGCAGCGTAGCGGCGGGGAAGGGCTACAACGTCCTGACTTTC
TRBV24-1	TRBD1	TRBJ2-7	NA	CATSDPTGGYEQYF	TGTGCCACCAGTGACCCGACAGGGGGCTACGAGCAGTACTTC
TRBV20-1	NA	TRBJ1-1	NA	CSASEGPTEAFF	TGCAGTGCTAGTGAGGGCCCCACTGAAGCTTTCTTT
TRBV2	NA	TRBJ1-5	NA	CASRERGKADQPQHF	TGTGCCAGCAGGGAGAGAGGGAAAGCGGATCAGCCCCAGCATTTT
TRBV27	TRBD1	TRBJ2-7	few	CASSLSGGQYEQYF	TGTGCCAGCAGTTTATCAGGGGGCCAATACGAGCAGTACTTC
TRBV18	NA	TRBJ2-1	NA	CASSPRGPNEQFF	TGTGCCAGCTCACCACGGGGGCCAAATGAGCAGTTCTTC
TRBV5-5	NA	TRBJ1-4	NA	CASSPSGAPTNEKLFF	TGTGCCAGCAGCCCTTCTGGGGCACCAACTAATGAAAAACTGTTTTTT
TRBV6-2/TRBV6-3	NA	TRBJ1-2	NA	CASSFPDGYTF	TGTGCCAGCAGTTTCCCTGATGGCTACACCTTC
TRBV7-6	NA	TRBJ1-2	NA	CASSPGSRKDGYTF	TGTGCCAGCAGTCCCGGGTCTCGGAAGGATGGCTACACCTTC
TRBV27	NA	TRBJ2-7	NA	CASVGPYEQYF	TGTGCCAGCGTTGGCCCCTACGAGCAGTACTTC
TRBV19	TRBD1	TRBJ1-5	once	CASSIDHRGQGRQPQHF	TGTGCCAGTAGTATAGATCACAGGGGCCAAGGGAGACAGCCCCAGCATTTT
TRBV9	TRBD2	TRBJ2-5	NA	CASSPTEEGRLAGVKTQYF	TGTGCCAGCAGCCCGACAGAAGAGGGTCGGCTAGCGGGAGTAAAGACCCAGTACTTC
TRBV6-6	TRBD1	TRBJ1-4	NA	CASLRDSRNEKLFF	TGTGCCAGCCTCCGGGACAGCAGAAATGAAAAACTGTTTTTT
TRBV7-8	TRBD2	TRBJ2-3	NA	CASSFAGGGTDTQYF	TGTGCCAGCAGCTTTGCGGGAGGGGGCACAGATACGCAGTATTTT
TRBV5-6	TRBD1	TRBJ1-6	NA	CASSSGTGPSPLHF	TGTGCCAGCAGCTCCGGGACAGGGCCCTCACCCCTCCACTTT
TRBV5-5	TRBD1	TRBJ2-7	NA	CASTHGTASYEQYF	TGTGCCAGCACCCATGGGACAGCCTCCTACGAGCAGTACTTC
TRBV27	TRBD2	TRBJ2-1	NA	CASTSGGRGNEQFF	TGTGCCAGCACCAGCGGGGGAAGAGGCAATGAGCAGTTCTTC
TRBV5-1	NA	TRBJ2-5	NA	CASTQQGGTATQYF	TGCGCCAGCACTCAACAGGGTGGGACGGCGACCCAGTACTTC
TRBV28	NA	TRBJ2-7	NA	CASSRLATVLRDEQYF	TGTGCCAGCAGTCGTCTGGCGACGGTGCTGCGGGACGAGCAGTACTTC
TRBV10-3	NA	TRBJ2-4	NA	CAIASTGGIQYF	TGTGCCATCGCCTCTACCGGCGGCATTCAGTACTTC
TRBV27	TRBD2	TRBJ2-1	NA	CASSFIAGGRDEQFF	TGTGCCAGCAGTTTCATAGCGGGGGGCCGCGATGAGCAGTTCTTC
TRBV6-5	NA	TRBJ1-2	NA	CASSILTGSYGYTF	TGTGCCAGCAGTATACTGACAGGTTCCTATGGCTACACCTTC
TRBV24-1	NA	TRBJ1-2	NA	CATRSDGNYGYTF	TGTGCCACCCGTAGCGACGGGAACTATGGCTACACCTTC
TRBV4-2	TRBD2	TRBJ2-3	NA	CASSPRLAGGKDTQYF	TGTGCCAGCAGCCCCCGACTAGCGGGAGGTAAAGATACGCAGTATTTT
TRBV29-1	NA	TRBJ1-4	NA	CSVEGGEKLFF	TGCAGCGTTGAAGGAGGAGAAAAACTGTTTTTT
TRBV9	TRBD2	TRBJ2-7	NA	CASSVGGAGAYEQYF	TGTGCCAGCAGCGTAGGTGGAGCGGGGGCCTACGAGCAGTACTTC
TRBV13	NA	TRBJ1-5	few	CASSFRGAGQPQHF	TGTGCCAGCAGCTTCCGGGGGGCTGGTCAGCCCCAGCATTTT
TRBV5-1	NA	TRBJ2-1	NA	CASSLEDEQFF	TGCGCCAGCAGCCTCGAGGATGAGCAGTTCTTC
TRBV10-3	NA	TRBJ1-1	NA	CATAGTQNTEAFF	TGTGCCACCGCCGGGACACAGAACACTGAAGCTTTCTTT
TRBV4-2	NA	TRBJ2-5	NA	CASSSNQNRAEETQYF	TGTGCCAGCAGCTCGAATCAGAACAGGGCCGAAGAGACCCAGTACTTC
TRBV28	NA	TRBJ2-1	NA	CASSAEGPGGDEQFF	TGTGCCAGCAGTGCGGAAGGCCCGGGTGGCGATGAGCAGTTCTTC
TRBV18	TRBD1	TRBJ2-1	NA	CASSRDRAYNEQFF	TGTGCCAGCTCCCGAGACAGGGCCTACAATGAGCAGTTCTTC
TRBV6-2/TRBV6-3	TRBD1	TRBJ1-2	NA	CASSLQGAPGYTF	TGTGCCAGCAGCCTACAGGGGGCGCCTGGCTACACCTTC
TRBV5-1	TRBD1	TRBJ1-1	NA	CASSQGVGTEAFF	TGCGCCAGCAGTCAGGGGGTTGGCACTGAAGCTTTCTTT
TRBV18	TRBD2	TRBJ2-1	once	CASSPTSGSENEQFF	TGTGCCAGCTCACCAACTAGCGGGAGCGAAAATGAGCAGTTCTTC
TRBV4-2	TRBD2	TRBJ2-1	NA	CASSQDPAGVTSYNEQFF	TGTGCCAGCAGCCAAGATCCAGCGGGGGTCACCTCCTACAATGAGCAGTTCTTC
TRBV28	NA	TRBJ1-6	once	CASSFGQSSSPLHF	TGTGCCAGCAGTTTTGGACAGTCGTCTTCACCCCTCCACTTT
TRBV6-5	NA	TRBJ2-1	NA	CASRRGPDLKREQFF	TGTGCCAGCAGGCGGGGGCCCGACCTCAAGCGTGAGCAGTTCTTC